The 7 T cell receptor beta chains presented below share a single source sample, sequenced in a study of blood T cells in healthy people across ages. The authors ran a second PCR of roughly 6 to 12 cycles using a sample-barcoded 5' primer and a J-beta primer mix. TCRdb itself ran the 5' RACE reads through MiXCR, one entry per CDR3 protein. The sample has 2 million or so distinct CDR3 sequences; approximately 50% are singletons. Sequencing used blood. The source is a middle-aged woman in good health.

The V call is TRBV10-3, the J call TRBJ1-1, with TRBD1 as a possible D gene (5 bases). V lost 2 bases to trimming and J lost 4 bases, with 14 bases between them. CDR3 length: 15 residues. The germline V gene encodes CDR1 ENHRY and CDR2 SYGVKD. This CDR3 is CAISERGEGGTEAFF. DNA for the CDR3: TGTGCCATCAGTGAGCGAGGGGAAGGCGGCACTGAAGCTTTCTTT.

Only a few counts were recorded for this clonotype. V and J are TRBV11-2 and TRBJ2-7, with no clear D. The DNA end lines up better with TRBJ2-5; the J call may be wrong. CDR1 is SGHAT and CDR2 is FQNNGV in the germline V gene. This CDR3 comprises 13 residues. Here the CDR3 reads CASRHLRMETQYF. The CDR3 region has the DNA TGTGCCAGCAGACACCTTCGTATGGAGACCCAGTACTTC.

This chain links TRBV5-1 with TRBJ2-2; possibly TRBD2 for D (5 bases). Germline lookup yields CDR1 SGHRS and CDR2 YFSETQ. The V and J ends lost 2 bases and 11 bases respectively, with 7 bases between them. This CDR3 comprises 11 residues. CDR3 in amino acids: CASSLEGELFF. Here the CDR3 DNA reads TGCGCCAGCAGCTTAGAGGGCGAGCTGTTTTTT.

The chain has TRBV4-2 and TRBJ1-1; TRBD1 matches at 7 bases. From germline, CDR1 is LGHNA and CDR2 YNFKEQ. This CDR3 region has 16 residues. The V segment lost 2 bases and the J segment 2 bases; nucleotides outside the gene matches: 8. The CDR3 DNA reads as TGTGCCAGCAGCCAACCGAGACAGGGCGGTAACACTGAAGCTTTCTTT. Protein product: CASSQPRQGGNTEAFF.

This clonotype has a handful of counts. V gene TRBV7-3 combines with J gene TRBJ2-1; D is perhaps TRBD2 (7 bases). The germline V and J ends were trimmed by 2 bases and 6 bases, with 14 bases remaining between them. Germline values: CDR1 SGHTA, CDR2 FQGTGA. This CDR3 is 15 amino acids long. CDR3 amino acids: CASSLGGATVNEQFF. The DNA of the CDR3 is TGTGCCAGCAGCTTAGGGGGGGCAACGGTCAATGAGCAGTTCTTC. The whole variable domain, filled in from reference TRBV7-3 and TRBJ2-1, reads GAGVSQTPSNKVTEKGKYVELRCDPISGHTALYWYRQSLGQGPEFLIYFQGTGAADDSGLPNDRFFAVRPEGSVSTLKIQRTERGDSAVYLCASSLGGATVNEQFFGPGTRLTVL.

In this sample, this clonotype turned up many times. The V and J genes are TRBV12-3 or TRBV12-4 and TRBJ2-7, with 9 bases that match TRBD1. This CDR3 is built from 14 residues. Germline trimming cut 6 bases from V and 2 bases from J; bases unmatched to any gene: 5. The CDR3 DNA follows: TGTGCCAGCAGAGGGACAGGGTCCCCCTACGAGCAGTACTTC. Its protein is CASRGTGSPYEQYF.

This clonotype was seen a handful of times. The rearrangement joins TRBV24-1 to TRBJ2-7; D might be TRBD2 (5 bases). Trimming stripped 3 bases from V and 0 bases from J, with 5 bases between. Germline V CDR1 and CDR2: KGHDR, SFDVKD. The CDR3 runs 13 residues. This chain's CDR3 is CATSDGSSYEQYF. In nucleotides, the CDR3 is TGTGCCACCAGTGATGGGAGCTCCTACGAGCAGTACTTC.